The 20 T cell receptor beta chains listed next were all sequenced from one sample in a study of blood T cell repertoires in COVID-19. Sequenced by immunoSEQ multiplex PCR; TCRdb stores in-frame clones only, minus some. The sample includes under 85,000 clones, around 88% of them seen just once. The sample taken for sequencing was peripheral blood. The receptors shown here come from a woman of 80 years or more with active or convalescent COVID-19.

The chain recombines TRBV12-3 or TRBV12-4 with TRBJ1-1; no reliable D call. The CDR3 sequence is 13 residues long. V dropped 6 bases and J dropped 1 base, with 9 bases sitting between them. Here the CDR3 DNA reads TGTGCCAGCAGGGTACAGCAGAACACTGAAGCTTTCTTT. Protein product: CASRVQQNTEAFF.

This clone was found a few times. The rearrangement joins TRBV10-1 to TRBJ1-6; D uncertain. V was trimmed by 6 bases and J by 9 bases, leaving 6 bases between them. The CDR3 has 11 residues. Germline V lookup: CDR1 WNHNN, CDR2 SYGVQD (reference sequence). In DNA form, the CDR3 reads TGCGCCAGCAGGGGAGGTTCACCCCTCCACTTT. Its protein is CASRGGSPLHF.

The chain recombines TRBV7-2 with TRBJ2-7; D is uncertain. Germline CDR1 reads SGHTA; CDR2 reads FQGNSA. Trimming removed 1 base from V and 4 bases from J, with 17 bases in between. CDR3 size: 16 residues. The CDR3 reads CASSLGGTLAPYEQYF. CDR3 nucleotides: TGTGCCAGCAGCTTAGGTGGCACTTTAGCTCCGTACGAGCAGTACTTC. The variable domain in full, completed from reference TRBV7-2 and TRBJ2-7, reads GAGVSQSPSNKVTEKGKDVELRCDPISGHTALYWYRQSLGQGLEFLIYFQGNSAPDKSGLPSDRFSAERTGGSVSTLTIQRTQQEDSAVYLCASSLGGTLAPYEQYFGPGTRLTVT.

The chain carries TRBV9 and TRBJ2-5; 12 nucleotides align to TRBD2. CDR1 and CDR2 from the germline V gene are SGDLS and YYNGEE. Germline trimming cut 4 bases from V and 4 bases from J; bases unmatched to any gene: 5. The CDR3 totals 15 residues. The CDR3 spells CASSSTGLAGETQYF. CDR3 DNA sequence: TGTGCCAGCAGCTCCACGGGACTAGCGGGAGAGACCCAGTACTTC.

The gene calls are TRBV2 and TRBJ2-5; D is undetermined. The CDR3 totals 13 residues. Trimming took off 6 bases at V and 2 bases at J, with 10 bases between the two ends. Germline CDR1 is SNHLY and CDR2 is FYNNEI. As DNA, the CDR3 is TGTGCCAGCAGAGTGGCGGTGCAAGAGACCCAGTACTTC. It encodes CASRVAVQETQYF.

V and J are TRBV2 and TRBJ1-6; D gene ambiguous. The V and J ends lost 2 bases and 3 bases respectively, with 17 bases between them. Looked up from germline, CDR1 is SNHLY and CDR2 is FYNNEI. CDR3 length: 18 residues. The CDR3 protein is CASSERLAAGNYNSPLHF. The CDR3 DNA reads TGTGCCAGCAGTGAACGACTAGCGGCGGGGAACTATAATTCACCCCTCCACTTT.

J is TRBJ1-5 and V is TRBV10-3, with D unclear. The germline gives CDR1 ENHRY, CDR2 SYGVKD. The CDR3 totals 12 residues. Trimming left V 4 bases short and J 5 bases short, with 6 bases between. CDR3 region: CAISGPDQPQHF. CDR3 nucleotide sequence: TGTGCCATCAGTGGGCCCGATCAGCCCCAGCATTTT.

The V and J genes are TRBV27 and TRBJ2-3; D is perhaps TRBD2 (5 bases). V was shortened by 6 bases and J by 0 bases, with 10 bases between the two germline ends. The CDR3 covers 14 residues. The germline gives CDR1 MNHEY, CDR2 SMNVEV (reference sequence). The CDR3 nucleotides read TGTGCCAGCAGGGACTTTGCTAGCACAGATACGCAGTATTTT. Translation: CASRDFASTDTQYF.

This rearrangement joins TRBV5-1 to TRBJ2-6; 8 bases map to TRBD1. Per germline, CDR1 SGHRS and CDR2 YFSETQ. V lost 5 bases to trimming and J lost 0 bases; unmatched junction nucleotides: 7. CDR3 length: 17 amino acids. In nucleotides, the CDR3 is TGCGCCAGCAGATGGACAGGGATTAGCTCTGGGGCCAACGTCCTGACTTTC. This gives the protein CASRWTGISSGANVLTF.

This rearrangement joins TRBV7-2 to TRBJ1-1; 7 nucleotides line up with TRBD1. The junction had 7 bases not matched to a gene; V was cut back by 4 bases and J by 5 bases. The germline gives CDR1 SGHTA, CDR2 FQGNSA. The CDR3 sequence is 14 residues long. This CDR3 is CASSSLDRNTEAFF. DNA of the CDR3: TGTGCCAGCAGCTCGCTGGACAGGAATACTGAAGCTTTCTTT.

J is TRBJ1-2 and V is TRBV24-1, with D unclear. Trimming took off 3 bases at V and 4 bases at J, with 11 bases between the two ends. The length of the CDR3 is 14 residues. Looked up from germline, CDR1 is KGHDR and CDR2 is SFDVKD. CDR3 nucleotides: TGTGCCACCAGTGATCCCACCGACATCTATGGCTACACCTTC. This encodes CATSDPTDIYGYTF.

This clone was recorded once. The V and J genes are TRBV18 and TRBJ2-7; D uncertain. V was cut by 3 bases and J by 0 bases, with 9 bases left in between. CDR1 and CDR2 (germline): KGHSH, LQKENI. CDR3 size: 14 residues. CDR3 in amino acids: CASSPAISSYEQYF. The CDR3 DNA is TGTGCCAGCTCACCCGCAATTAGCTCCTACGAGCAGTACTTC.

The genes are TRBV3-1 (or the pseudogene TRBV3-2) and TRBJ2-6; possible D gene TRBD1, 5 bases. Germline-derived CDR1 and CDR2 are LGHDT and YNNKEL (reference sequence). V was clipped by 3 bases and J by 0 bases, with 18 bases between them. CDR3 length equals 19 residues. This chain's CDR3 is CASSHSGPRAPSGANVLTF. The DNA for the CDR3 is TGTGCCAGCAGCCATTCTGGGCCCAGGGCCCCCTCTGGGGCCAACGTCCTGACTTTC.

The chain is built from TRBV18 and TRBJ2-6, with no clear D. Germline values: CDR1 KGHSH, CDR2 LQKENI. The CDR3 totals 18 residues. V was clipped by 3 bases and J by 1 base, with 16 bases between them. In nucleotides, the CDR3 is TGTGCCAGCTCACCCTTTCAGGCCCCTAAATCTGGGGCCAACGTCCTGACTTTC. Residues: CASSPFQAPKSGANVLTF.

This chain connects TRBV18 to TRBJ2-3, with 9 bases matching TRBD1. The CDR3 spans 15 residues. V lost 6 bases to trimming and J lost 2 bases; unmatched junction nucleotides: 6. The germline gives CDR1 KGHSH, CDR2 LQKENI. In DNA, the CDR3 is TGTGCCAGCTCCCTAGGGACAGGGAACACAGATACGCAGTATTTT. This translates into CASSLGTGNTDTQYF.

J is TRBJ2-7 and V is TRBV7-2, with a tentative D call TRBD2 (6 bases). V shed 3 bases and J shed 1 base, with 7 bases lying between them. CDR1 and CDR2 (germline): SGHTA, FQGNSA. CDR3 size: 13 residues. The DNA for the CDR3 is TGTGCCAGCAGCTTGACTAGTTCCTACGAGCAGTACTTC. It codes for CASSLTSSYEQYF.

V gene TRBV2 combines with J gene TRBJ1-5; the match to TRBD1 covers 7 bases. The germline V gene encodes CDR1 SNHLY and CDR2 FYNNEI. V was clipped by 6 bases and J by 5 bases; unmatched bases: 13. This CDR3 has 16 amino acids. The CDR3 DNA reads TGTGCCAGCAGAGACAGGGCGACCTTTATTGATCAGCCCCAGCATTTT. Protein product: CASRDRATFIDQPQHF.

This clone was seen more than once but under ten times. The chain uses TRBV7-9 and TRBJ1-6; 8 bases line up with TRBD1. V shed 6 bases, J shed 0 bases, and the junction held 4 bases outside the gene matches. The CDR3 is made up of 16 amino acids. Germline V lookup: CDR1 SEHNR, CDR2 FQNEAQ (reference sequence). The DNA for the CDR3 is TGTGCCAGCAGGCGACAGGGGAGCTCCTATAATTCACCCCTCCACTTT. It translates to CASRRQGSSYNSPLHF.

In this sample, this clone turned up once. The genes are TRBV5-4 and TRBJ2-3, with 11 bases aligning to TRBD2. The CDR3 length is 17 residues. J was trimmed by 3 bases and V by 0 bases; bases with no gene match: 6. The V gene's germline CDR1 is SGHNT and CDR2 YYREEE (reference sequence). In DNA form, the CDR3 reads TGTGCCAGCAGCTTGGGGGGTCTAGCGGGAGGAACAGATACGCAGTATTTT. It codes for CASSLGGLAGGTDTQYF.

The chain links TRBV24-1 to TRBJ1-3, with 8 bases matching TRBD1. CDR3 length equals 15 residues. Germline CDR1 reads KGHDR; CDR2 reads SFDVKD. J was trimmed by 5 bases and V by 2 bases; bases with no gene match: 4. Here the CDR3 DNA reads TGTGCCACCAGTGATTCGGGGGACAGGAGAAACACCATATATTTT. Translated: CATSDSGDRRNTIYF.